This T cell receptor beta chain emerged from a study of blood T cells in healthy people across ages. Whole-study results and caveats: Estimated diversity, derived from one million T cells, was regarded as an underestimate.

Worth noting for this clonotype: Its antigen is not identified.

This CDR3 contains 17 residues. V was pared by 8 bases and J by 6 bases, with 26 bases between. A second PCR, run for about 7 to 11 cycles, used a sample-barcoded 5' primer plus a J-beta primer mix. MiXCR, applied by TCRdb to the 5' RACE reads, yields one record per CDR3 protein. The sample lists around 2 million distinct CDR3 sequences; approximately 39% were seen once. This receptor was obtained from a human donor in good health. The specimen sequenced was blood. V usage is TRBV12-3 or TRBV12-4 and J usage is TRBJ2-1; D possibly corresponds to TRBD1 (6 bases). The CDR3 sequence: CASPPDDAGQYFNEQFF. The DNA for the CDR3 is TGTGCCAGCCCGCCAGATGATGCCGGACAGTATTTCAATGAGCAGTTCTTC.